Presented here are 26 T cell receptor beta chains from one specimen sequenced in a study of radiation and T cells in renal cell carcinoma. The time point here: blood 4 weeks post-SBRT, at nephrectomy. The treatment: 15 Gy SBRT to primary tumor, nephrectomy 4 weeks later. This table comes from immunoSEQ multiplex PCR, and its TCRdb copy is limited to in-frame clones, with some not included. This repertoire shows tens of thousands of clones, about 74% found once; its top ten account for less than 8%. The source material was blood, sampled from a patient whose treatment included radiotherapy and nephrectomy. All receptors derive from a man in his sixties with renal cell carcinoma.

V usage is TRBV21-1 and J usage is TRBJ2-2. TRBV21-1 is labeled a pseudogene. The CDR3 consists of 15 residues. CDR3 region: CASSEGHPDTGELFF. Here the CDR3 DNA reads TGTGCCAGCAGTGAGGGGCATCCTGACACCGGGGAGCTGTTTTTT.

The V gene is TRBV7-2, the J gene TRBJ2-5; either TRBD1 or TRBD2 may fit D (6 bases each). The CDR3 is 14 residues long. V lost 1 base, J lost 2 bases, and 8 bases lay in between. The germline V gene has CDR1 SGHTA and CDR2 FQGNSA. The CDR3 sequence: CASSLGGAQETQYF. The CDR3 nucleotides read TGTGCCAGCAGCTTAGGGGGGGCACAAGAGACCCAGTACTTC.

The chain carries TRBV7-8 and TRBJ1-2; TRBD1 might be the D (5 bases). The germline CDR1 and CDR2 sequences are SGHVS and FQNEAQ. V was trimmed by 0 bases and J by 8 bases, leaving 13 bases between them. This CDR3 spans 14 amino acids. CDR3 loop: CASSLAPTVDGYTF. The CDR3, as DNA: TGTGCCAGCAGCTTAGCGCCGACAGTTGACGGCTACACCTTC. Full variable domain (rest looked up from reference TRBV7-8 and TRBJ1-2): GAGVSQSPRYKVAKRGQDVALRCDPISGHVSLFWYQQALGQGPEFLTYFQNEAQLDKSGLPSDRFFAERPEGSVSTLKIQRTQQEDSAVYLCASSLAPTVDGYTFGSGTRLTVV.

The V gene is TRBV9, the J gene TRBJ1-6; D gene ambiguous. The germline CDR1 and CDR2 sequences are SGDLS and YYNGEE. V was shortened by 4 bases and J by 6 bases, with 8 bases between the two germline ends. The CDR3 covers 13 residues. The CDR3 spells CASSQRANSPLHF. In DNA form, the CDR3 reads TGTGCCAGCAGCCAAAGAGCTAATTCACCCCTCCACTTT.

The chain is built from TRBV5-6 and TRBJ2-1; D is undetermined. V lost 0 bases to trimming and J lost 0 bases, with 7 bases between them. The CDR3 covers 15 residues. From germline, CDR1 is SGHDT and CDR2 YYEEEE. DNA for the CDR3: TGTGCCAGCAGCTTGGCGGTGTCCTCCTACAATGAGCAGTTCTTC. This encodes CASSLAVSSYNEQFF.

The rearrangement uses TRBV7-8 and TRBJ2-3; 8 positions agree with TRBD2. V shed 1 base and J 5 bases; nucleotides not matched to a gene: 2. CDR1 is SGHVS, CDR2 FQNEAQ, per germline. The CDR3 sequence is 14 residues long. The CDR3 DNA is TGTGCCAGCAGCTTAGGACTAGCGTTAGATACGCAGTATTTT. Its protein is CASSLGLALDTQYF. The full variable domain, in which reference TRBV7-8 and TRBJ2-3 provide the parts outside the CDR3, is GAGVSQSPRYKVAKRGQDVALRCDPISGHVSLFWYQQALGQGPEFLTYFQNEAQLDKSGLPSDRFFAERPEGSVSTLKIQRTQQEDSAVYLCASSLGLALDTQYFGPGTRLTVL.

The rearrangement joins TRBV9 to TRBJ2-6, with 7 bases identical to TRBD1. J gave up 1 base and V 3 bases, and 13 bases lay outside the gene matches. Germline CDR1 reads SGDLS; CDR2 reads YYNGEE. The length of the CDR3 is 19 residues. The CDR3 region is CASSAPTGEISSGANVLTF. DNA for the CDR3: TGTGCCAGCAGCGCACCCACAGGGGAAATTTCGTCTGGGGCCAACGTCCTGACTTTC.

V gene TRBV28 combines with J gene TRBJ1-5, with a tentative D call TRBD1 (5 bases). This CDR3 has 14 residues. Between the trimmed V and J ends, which lost 7 bases and 3 bases, there was a span of 13 bases. Per germline, CDR1 MDHEN and CDR2 SYDVKM. CDR3 region: CASIRGHINQPQHF. CDR3 nucleotides: TGTGCCAGCATAAGGGGCCACATCAATCAGCCCCAGCATTTT.

The J gene is TRBJ2-3, the V gene TRBV11-3, with 11 bases identical to TRBD1. This CDR3 has 16 residues. J was trimmed by 3 bases and V by 5 bases; bases with no gene match: 7. CDR1 is SGHNT, CDR2 YENEEA, per germline. The CDR3 DNA is TGTGCCAGCAGCCCGCGGACAGGGGGCCTTACAGATACGCAGTATTTT. Translating gives CASSPRTGGLTDTQYF.

The chain employs TRBV5-1 and TRBJ1-1; tentatively, D is TRBD1 (6 bases). Germline values: CDR1 SGHRS, CDR2 YFSETQ. V shed 1 base and J shed 3 bases, with 10 bases lying between them. The CDR3 consists of 14 residues. The CDR3 nucleotides read TGCGCCAGCAGCTTGAGGGGGAAAGACACTGAAGCTTTCTTT. It codes for CASSLRGKDTEAFF. The complete variable domain, with remaining parts taken from reference TRBV5-1 and TRBJ1-1, reads KAGVTQTPRYLIKTRGQQVTLSCSPISGHRSVSWYQQTPGQGLQFLFEYFSETQRNKGNFPGRFSGRQFSNSRSEMNVSTLELGDSALYLCASSLRGKDTEAFFGQGTRLTVV.

This chain links TRBV29-1 with TRBJ2-7; a weak D match, TRBD1 (8 bases). This CDR3 has 13 amino acids. Germline lookup yields CDR1 SQVTM and CDR2 ANQGSEA. The V end was cut by 7 bases, the J end by 5 bases, with 18 bases between. For the CDR3, the DNA is TGCAGCGCCCTTAACAGGGGGGGGGACGAGCAGTACTTC. Translating it yields CSALNRGGDEQYF.

The chain uses TRBV11-2 and TRBJ2-2, with 12 bases identical to TRBD2. The V segment lost 5 bases and the J segment 8 bases; nucleotides outside the gene matches: 9. The germline V gene has CDR1 SGHAT and CDR2 FQNNGV. The CDR3 runs to 16 residues. CDR3 sequence reads: CASSPPSGGAPGELFF. Written as DNA, the CDR3 is TGTGCCAGCAGCCCCCCTAGCGGGGGGGCTCCGGGGGAGCTGTTTTTT.

The chain combines TRBV5-1 with TRBJ2-5, with 14 bases matching TRBD2. Germline loops: CDR1 SGHRS, CDR2 YFSETQ. The CDR3 spans 19 residues. V dropped 3 bases and J dropped 4; count of bases not matched to a gene: 14. DNA of the CDR3: TGCGCCAGCAGCTCCGGGACTAGCGGGAGATTTGCCGTGGGAGAGACCCAGTACTTC. It specifies CASSSGTSGRFAVGETQYF.

The genes are TRBV19 and TRBJ1-2; unclear D gene. In germline, CDR1 is LNHDA, CDR2 SQIVND (reference sequence). V lost 3 bases to trimming and J lost 10 bases, with 9 bases between them. CDR3 length: 11 amino acids. In DNA, the CDR3 is TGTGCCAGTAGTATCGGCAGCTCCTACACCTTC. This translates into CASSIGSSYTF.

The chain recombines TRBV29-1 with TRBJ1-4; 11 positions agree with TRBD1. Unmatched junction bases numbered 9, after V lost 7 bases and J lost 8 bases. Germline CDR1 SQVTM, CDR2 ANQGSEA. The CDR3 sequence is 14 residues long. This chain's CDR3 is CSALWTGGREKLFF. The CDR3, as DNA: TGCAGCGCACTATGGACAGGGGGCAGGGAAAAACTGTTTTTT.

The genes are TRBV6-5 and TRBJ1-4; perhaps TRBD1 as D (5 bases). V was clipped by 8 bases and J by 8 bases, with 18 bases between them. The germline V gene has CDR1 MNHEY and CDR2 SVGAGI. This CDR3 region has 14 residues. CDR3 region: CASQRRYGTEKLFF. The CDR3 bases are TGTGCCAGCCAACGAAGGTACGGGACCGAAAAACTGTTTTTT.

The J gene is TRBJ1-2, the V gene TRBV6-5, with 8 positions matching TRBD1. V lost 4 bases to trimming and J lost 0 bases; unmatched junction nucleotides: 7. The CDR3 is 16 residues long. Germline CDR1 reads MNHEY; CDR2 reads SVGAGI. CDR3 sequence: CASSLTGAPANYGYTF. DNA for the CDR3: TGTGCCAGCAGTTTGACAGGGGCCCCAGCTAACTATGGCTACACCTTC.

Written as DNA, the CDR3 is TGTGCCAGCAACCCCGGACAGGGGTGGCCAGAGACCCAGTACTTC. Translated, it gives CASNPGQGWPETQYF. The J gene is TRBJ2-5, the V gene TRBV25-1, with TRBD1 identical over 9 bases. CDR3 length: 15 residues. V dropped 7 bases and J dropped 4; count of bases not matched to a gene: 10. Germline values: CDR1 MGHDK, CDR2 SYGVNS.

This chain joins TRBV29-1 and TRBJ1-1; maybe TRBD1 (5 bases). The length of the CDR3 is 14 residues. Trimming cost V 7 bases and J 3 bases, with 18 bases left between them. CDR1 is SQVTM and CDR2 is ANQGSEA in the germline V gene. CDR3 bases: TGCAGCGACGGGGGAAACGGCAGAGACACTGAAGCTTTCTTT. As protein: CSDGGNGRDTEAFF.

The V call is TRBV4-1, the J call TRBJ2-7; D is perhaps TRBD1 or TRBD2 (5 bases each). Trimming stripped 0 bases from V and 0 bases from J, with 12 bases between. The CDR3 has 16 amino acids. The germline V gene encodes CDR1 MGHRA and CDR2 YSYEKL. DNA of the CDR3: TGCGCCAGCAGCCAAGAGACCGGGGCGAGCTCCTACGAGCAGTACGTC. Protein product: CASSQETGASSYEQYV.

The chain carries TRBV19 and TRBJ1-4; no definite D call. CDR1 and CDR2 (germline): LNHDA, SQIVND (reference sequence). This CDR3 has 14 amino acids. V was shortened by 6 bases and J by 8 bases, with 16 bases between the two germline ends. The CDR3 bases are TGTGCCAGTAGATCGGGCCTGCCTGAGGAAAAACTGTTTTTT. Protein sequence: CASRSGLPEEKLFF.

In this sample, this clone turned up a few times. Here the CDR3 reads CASSSGPRETQYF. The CDR3 nucleotides are TGTGCCAGTAGTAGCGGACCAAGAGAGACCCAGTACTTC. The V gene is TRBV19, the J gene TRBJ2-5, with no clear D. V was shortened by 4 bases and J by 4 bases, with 10 bases between the two germline ends. Germline CDR1 reads LNHDA; CDR2 reads SQIVND (reference sequence). The CDR3 sequence is 13 residues long.

The chain links TRBV18 to TRBJ1-1, with D hard to call. The CDR3 spans 14 residues. Germline assignment: CDR1 KGHSH and CDR2 LQKENI. The ends were cut back, 3 bases at V and 0 bases at J, with 8 bases in the middle. This CDR3 reads CASSPTGMNTEAFF. The CDR3 bases are TGTGCCAGCTCACCGACGGGTATGAACACTGAAGCTTTCTTT.

The chain links TRBV5-1 to TRBJ2-5, with TRBD1 as a possible D gene (5 bases). Deletions cut 0 bases from V and 0 bases from J, with 12 bases between. Germline CDR1 SGHRS, CDR2 YFSETQ. The CDR3 runs to 16 residues. The CDR3 reads CASSLVGRVDQETQYF. The CDR3 DNA reads TGCGCCAGCAGCTTGGTGGGCAGGGTGGACCAAGAGACCCAGTACTTC.

This chain links TRBV29-1 with TRBJ1-1; the D gene is possibly TRBD1 (6 bases). The V end was cut by 6 bases, the J end by 1 base, with 15 bases between. This CDR3 comprises 14 residues. From germline, CDR1 is SQVTM and CDR2 ANQGSEA. In nucleotides, the CDR3 is TGCAGCGTGGCATCACAGGGTACGAACACTGAAGCTTTCTTT. It is translated as CSVASQGTNTEAFF.

The chain couples TRBV7-8 to TRBJ2-5, with D tentatively TRBD1 (6 bases). Trimming shortened V by 4 bases and J by 1 base, and 10 bases separated the two germline ends. Germline loops: CDR1 SGHVS, CDR2 FQNEAQ. The CDR3 sequence is 14 residues long. The CDR3 region has the DNA TGTGCCAGCAGCTATGGACAGTTCCAAGAGACCCAGTACTTC. It yields the protein CASSYGQFQETQYF.